The clone carrying this T cell receptor (beta chain) was counted a few times. CDR1 and CDR2 from the germline V gene are SGHTA and FQGTGA. The V end lost 2 bases, the J end lost 5 bases, and 15 bases lay between the germline ends. The CDR3 sequence is 16 residues long. These data are taken from a study of T-cell memory formation after mild COVID-19. Turning to the study itself: Most TCR clusters belonged to a single donor.

MiXCR was run by TCRdb on the 5' RACE reads, yielding one entry per CDR3 protein. The sample gives some 300,000 distinct CDR3 sequences, around 20% of which show up once; under 25% is in the top ten. The receptor was derived from a young man who had mild COVID-19 (a few samples of this study predate the infection). Cell type and time point are not known. The material sequenced was PBMCs or a T cell subset sorted from them (not recorded which). V is TRBV7-3 and J is TRBJ2-2, with a possible D match to TRBD2 (6 bases). The DNA for the CDR3 is TGTGCCAGCAGCTTATCTTCTAGCGCGGGAACCGGGGAGCTGTTTTTT. Its translation is CASSLSSSAGTGELFF.